The next 3 T cell receptor beta chains were all read from a single sample in a study of monozygotic twins with inflammatory bowel disease. Each CDR3 protein gets one entry in TCRdb, which reprocessed the 5' RACE reads and gives no DNA. Its listing shows around 380,000 distinct CDR3 sequences. Input material: blood. The origin of the receptors is a human donor with ulcerative colitis or Crohn's disease, or a healthy co-twin of an affected twin (not recorded which).

J is TRBJ1-3 and V is TRBV5-1. From germline, CDR1 is SGHRS and CDR2 YFSETQ. This CDR3 region has 15 residues. This CDR3 is CASSLGQTSGNTIYF.

The chain has TRBV27 and TRBJ2-1; the D gene TCRdb calls, TRBD2, cannot be checked with no DNA. Germline lookup yields CDR1 MNHEY and CDR2 SMNVEV (reference sequence). CDR3 length: 20 residues. CDR3 sequence reads: CASTPKRASGGLSSYNEQFF.

J is TRBJ2-1 and V is TRBV4-1; lacking DNA, the TRBD2 call made by TCRdb goes unchecked. CDR1 is MGHRA and CDR2 is YSYEKL in the germline V gene. This CDR3 has 15 amino acids. The CDR3 spells CASAGERLVYNEQFF.